The 2 T cell receptor beta chains below all came from one sample that was sequenced in a study of blood T cell repertoires in COVID-19. Some clones are missing from TCRdb's copy, which holds only in-frame ones; the method was immunoSEQ multiplex PCR. The sample carries approximately 230,000 clones, over 75% recorded once. Sequences were obtained from PBMCs or T cells enriched from blood (not recorded which). The receptors here all came from a man younger than 30 who had recovered from COVID-19.

The V call is TRBV7-9, the J call TRBJ1-6; 9 bases are a match to TRBD1. CDR3 length equals 15 residues. The V segment lost 5 bases and the J segment 8 bases; nucleotides outside the gene matches: 7. Per germline, CDR1 SEHNR and CDR2 FQNEAQ (reference sequence). The CDR3 reads CASSKLQGAYSPLHF. In DNA, the CDR3 is TGTGCCAGCAGCAAACTACAGGGGGCTTATTCACCCCTCCACTTT. The variable domain in full, with the rest retrieved from reference TRBV7-9 and TRBJ1-6, is DTGVSQNPRHKITKRGQNVTFRCDPISEHNRLYWYRQTLGQGPEFLTYFQNEAQLEKSRLLSDRFSAERPKGSFSTLEIQRTEQGDSAMYLCASSKLQGAYSPLHFGNGTRLTVT.

The V and J genes are TRBV6-1 and TRBJ2-1, with 10 bases aligning to TRBD2. Germline V gene sequence: CDR1 MNHNS, CDR2 SASEGT. Trimming took 1 base from V and 9 from J; bases not matched to a gene: 6. The CDR3 has 15 amino acids. The DNA for the CDR3 is TGTGCCAGCAGTGAAGAGGGACTAGCGAGGGGTGAGCAGTTCTTC. It specifies CASSEEGLARGEQFF.